This entry features one T cell receptor beta chain sequence. A few counts support this clonotype. There is no known antigen for this receptor. No base qualities exist here, and no much larger clone lies one base off it. The sequencer listed for this sample is Illumina NovaSeq 6000. Using 5'RACE with constant-segment primers, TCRalpha and TCRbeta cDNA libraries were constructed, with sample barcodes and unique molecular identifiers added in the process. RNA was extracted from every sample with Trizol reagent. Amplification of the libraries took two PCR steps, and the second step added a second sample barcode plus Illumina TruSeq adapters. Libraries were sequenced on an Illumina NovaSeq with 2 x 150 bp paired-end reads. The original pipeline was this. Demultiplexing of reads and collapsing into UMI-guided consensus sequences were performed with migec v1.2.7. Using mixcr v2.1.11, the UMI consensuses were aligned to TRA and TRB V and J templates and assembled into clonotypes. Expanded or contracted clonotypes were those called significant by both edgeR and NoisET, with noise models trained on biological replicates. edgeR calls used a false discovery rate-adjusted p below 0.01 and a log2 fold-change threshold of 1. PCA with hierarchical clustering of max-normalized trajectories of the 1000 most abundant clonotypes was used as exploratory dynamics analysis. Each responding clone was given a CD4 or CD8 phenotype based on the CD4+ and CD8+ repertoires, which had been sequenced separately. The public reads were reanalyzed by TCRdb: fastp trimming at Q25, MiXCR alignment, in-frame beta chains only. Each CDR3 protein gets just one entry, which takes the most common genes and DNA from the rows behind it. These V and J calls originate from TCRdb's pipeline instead of the authors' own analysis. Across this sample there are about 140,000 distinct CDR3 sequences, with 14% seen only once. The leading ten clones occupy about 30% of the sample.

Ficoll-Paque density gradient centrifugation was the method used to isolate PBMCs. V lost 5 bases and J lost 1 base, and the count of bases not matched to a germline gene is 9. The CDR3, cysteine through phenylalanine, is 17 amino acids long. Left in the record is the CDR3 DNA by itself, 51 bases read in frame from the first base. This record comes from a study of T-cell memory formation after mild COVID-19 (dated by TCRdb to the early 2020s). General notes on the study: TCR sequence clusters from the two donors were largely donor specific. Longitudinal TCRalpha and TCRbeta repertoire sequencing tracked T-cell clones expanding and contracting after mild COVID-19 in a couple of donors. The cohort comprised two young, previously healthy adult volunteers, one female and one male. Beyond this particular receptor, the publication reports: Clones contracting from day 15 to 85 had balanced CD4/CD8 phenotypes, while a second wave expanding from day 15 to 37 was biased towards CD4+. Contracting CD4+ clones were located mainly in the CM and EM memory subsets, whereas CD8+ clones were found to be enriched in EMRA. The study included only a couple of mild cases, and larger cohorts that include severe cases with pre-infection samples were judged to be necessary. The second-wave clones that peaked on day 37 were not confirmed to be SARS-CoV-2 specific. Some responding clones were found in pre-infection memory, which suggests that pre-existing cross-reactive memory T cells took part in the SARS-CoV-2 response.

The sequence links TRBV12-3 or TRBV12-4 to TRBJ2-3; TRBD2 agrees with 10 junctional bases. The sequence was collected from an adult woman who had mild COVID-19 (a few samples of this study predate the infection). The sample titles of this study are shuffled in the database, so cell type and time point are left out; the donor was told from shared clones. Sequencing was done on a sample of PBMCs or a T cell subset sorted from them (not recorded which). The CDR3 has the sequence CASSILKRGGGTDTQYF. The DNA sequence is TGTGCCAGCAGTATCCTTAAGCGGGGGGGCGGCACAGATACGCAGTATTTT.